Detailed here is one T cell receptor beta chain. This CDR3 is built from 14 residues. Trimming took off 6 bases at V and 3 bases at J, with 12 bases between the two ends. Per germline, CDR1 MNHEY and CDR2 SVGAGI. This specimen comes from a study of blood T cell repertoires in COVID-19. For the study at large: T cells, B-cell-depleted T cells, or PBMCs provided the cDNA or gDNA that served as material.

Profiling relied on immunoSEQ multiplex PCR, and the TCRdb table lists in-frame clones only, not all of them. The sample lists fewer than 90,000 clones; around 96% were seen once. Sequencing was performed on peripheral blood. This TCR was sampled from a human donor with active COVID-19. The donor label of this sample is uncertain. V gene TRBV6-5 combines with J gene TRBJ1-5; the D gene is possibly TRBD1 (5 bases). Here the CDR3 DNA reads TGTGCCAGCAGCGGGGGACGGATCAATCAGCCCCAGCATTTT. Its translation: CASSGGRINQPQHF.